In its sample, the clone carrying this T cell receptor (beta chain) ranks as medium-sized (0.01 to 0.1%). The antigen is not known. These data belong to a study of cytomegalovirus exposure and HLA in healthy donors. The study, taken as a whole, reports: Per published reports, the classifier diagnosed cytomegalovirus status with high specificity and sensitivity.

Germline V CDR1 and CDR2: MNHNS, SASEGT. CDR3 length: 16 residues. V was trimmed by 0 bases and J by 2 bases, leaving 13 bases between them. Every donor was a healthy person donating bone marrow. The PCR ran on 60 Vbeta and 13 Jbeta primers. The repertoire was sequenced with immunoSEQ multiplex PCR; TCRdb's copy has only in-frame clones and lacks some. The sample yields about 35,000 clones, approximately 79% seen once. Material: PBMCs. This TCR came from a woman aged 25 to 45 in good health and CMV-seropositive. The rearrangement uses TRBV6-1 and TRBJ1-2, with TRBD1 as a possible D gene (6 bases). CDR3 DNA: TGTGCCAGCAGTGAAGCCGGTTGGCAGGGGAACTATGGCTACACCTTC. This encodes CASSEAGWQGNYGYTF.